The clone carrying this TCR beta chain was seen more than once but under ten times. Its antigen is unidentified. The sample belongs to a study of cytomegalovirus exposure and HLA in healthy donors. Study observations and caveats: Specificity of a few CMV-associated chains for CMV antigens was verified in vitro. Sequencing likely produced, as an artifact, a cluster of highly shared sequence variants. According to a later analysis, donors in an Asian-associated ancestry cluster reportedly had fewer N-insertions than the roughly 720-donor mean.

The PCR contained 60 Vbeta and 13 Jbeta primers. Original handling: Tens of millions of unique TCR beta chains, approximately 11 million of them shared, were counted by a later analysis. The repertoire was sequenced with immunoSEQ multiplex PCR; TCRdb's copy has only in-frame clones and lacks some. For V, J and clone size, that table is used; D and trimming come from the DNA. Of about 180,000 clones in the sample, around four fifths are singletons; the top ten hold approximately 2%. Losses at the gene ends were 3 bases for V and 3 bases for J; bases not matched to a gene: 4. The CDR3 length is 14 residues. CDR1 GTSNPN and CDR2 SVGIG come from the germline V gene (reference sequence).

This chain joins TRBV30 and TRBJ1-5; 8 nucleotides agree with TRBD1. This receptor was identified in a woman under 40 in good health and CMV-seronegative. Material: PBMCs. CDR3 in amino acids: CAWSLGQVNQPQHF. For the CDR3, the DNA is TGTGCCTGGAGCCTGGGACAGGTCAATCAGCCCCAGCATTTT.